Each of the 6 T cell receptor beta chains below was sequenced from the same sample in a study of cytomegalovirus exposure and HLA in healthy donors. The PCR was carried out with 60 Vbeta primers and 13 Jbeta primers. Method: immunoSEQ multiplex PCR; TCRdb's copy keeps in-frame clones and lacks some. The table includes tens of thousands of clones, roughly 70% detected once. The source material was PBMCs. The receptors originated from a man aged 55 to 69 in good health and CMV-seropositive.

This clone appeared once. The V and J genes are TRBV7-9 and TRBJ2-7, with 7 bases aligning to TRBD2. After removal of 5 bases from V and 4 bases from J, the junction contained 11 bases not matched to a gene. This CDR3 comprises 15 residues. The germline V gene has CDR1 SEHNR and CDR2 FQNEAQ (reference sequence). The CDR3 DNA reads TGTGCCAGCAGCCATCGAGGCGGGAGAGGGTACGAGCAGTACTTC. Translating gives CASSHRGGRGYEQYF.

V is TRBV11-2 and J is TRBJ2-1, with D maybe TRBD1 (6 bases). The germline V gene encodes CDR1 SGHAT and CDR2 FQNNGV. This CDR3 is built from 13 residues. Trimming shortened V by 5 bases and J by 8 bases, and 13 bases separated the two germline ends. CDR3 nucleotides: TGTGCCAGCAGCGCCGGAAGGGGGTATGAGCAGTTCTTC. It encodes CASSAGRGYEQFF.

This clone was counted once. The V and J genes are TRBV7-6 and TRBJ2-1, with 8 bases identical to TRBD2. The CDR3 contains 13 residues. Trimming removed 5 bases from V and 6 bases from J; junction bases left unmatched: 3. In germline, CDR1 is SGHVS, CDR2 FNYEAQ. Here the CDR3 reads CASSPGTSNEQFF. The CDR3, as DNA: TGTGCCAGCAGCCCCGGGACTAGCAATGAGCAGTTCTTC.

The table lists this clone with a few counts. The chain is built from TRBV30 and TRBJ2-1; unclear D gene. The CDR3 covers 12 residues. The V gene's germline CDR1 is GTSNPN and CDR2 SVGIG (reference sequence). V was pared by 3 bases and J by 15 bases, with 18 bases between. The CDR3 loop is CAWSPGPGPPFF. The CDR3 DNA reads TGTGCCTGGAGCCCCGGTCCCGGTCCGCCGTTCTTC.

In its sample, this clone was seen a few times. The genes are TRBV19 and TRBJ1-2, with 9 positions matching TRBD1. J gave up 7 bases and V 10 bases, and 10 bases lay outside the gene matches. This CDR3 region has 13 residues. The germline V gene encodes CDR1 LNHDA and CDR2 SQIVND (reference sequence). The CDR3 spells CATRRDRAAGYTF. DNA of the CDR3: TGTGCCACCCGCCGGGACAGGGCCGCTGGCTACACCTTC.

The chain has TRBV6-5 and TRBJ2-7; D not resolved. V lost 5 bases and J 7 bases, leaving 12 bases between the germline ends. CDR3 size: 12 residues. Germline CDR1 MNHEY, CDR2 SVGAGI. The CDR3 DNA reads TGTGCCAGCAGTACCGTAATGAGGGAGCAGTACTTC. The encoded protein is CASSTVMREQYF.